This T cell receptor beta chain was observed in a study of blood T cells in healthy people across ages. As to this clonotype: Relative to the germline gene, one junction end is altered; a read error may explain this.

The CDR3 is 14 residues long. The germline gives CDR1 DFQATT, CDR2 SNEGSKA (reference sequence). Using a J-beta primer mix together with a sample-barcoded 5' primer, a second PCR was run for about 6 to 12 cycles. TCRdb re-derived calls from the 5' RACE reads in MiXCR, one entry per CDR3 protein. Of approximately 690,000 distinct CDR3 sequences in the sample, around three fifths were seen once. With each sample, at least 5 micrograms of total RNA were extracted. V is TRBV20-1 and J is TRBJ2-7; 7 nucleotides line up with TRBD1. The sequenced material came from blood. This sequence was found in a man in his fifties or sixties in good health. The CDR3 DNA follows: TGCAGTGCTGGAGAATCCGGGACAGTCATCGAGCAGTACTTC. It is translated as CSAGESGTVIEQYF.